This TCR beta chain stems from a study of T cell repertoires in cytomegalovirus infection. Across the study: Carrying CMV and the relevant HLA type showed in public TCR beta signatures. Whole-study results and caveats: HLA-C-restricted CMV clonotypes gave the most frequent clonotype in two of eight donors. CMV carriers having the relevant HLA were flagged by cumulative public TCR beta family frequency.

TCRdb ran MiXCR on the reads and lists one entry per CDR3 protein. The data hold fewer than 200,000 distinct CDR3 sequences, with less than 9.5% observed a single time. This clonotype showed up many times. Its antigen is unidentified. The CDR3 has 18 residues. Germline CDR1 and CDR2: KGHSH and LQKENI. Trimming at V came to 2 bases and at J to 0 bases, leaving 10 bases not matched to a gene. The sequence derives from a human donor in good health (CMV status not recorded). Some clones in this sample may be carry-over from other donors' samples. The chain has TRBV18 and TRBJ1-2; 9 bases map to TRBD1. The sequenced sample was PBMCs. CDR3 in amino acids: CASSPIRTGATPNYGYTF. The CDR3 bases are TGTGCCAGCTCACCAATTAGGACAGGGGCGACCCCTAACTATGGCTACACCTTC.